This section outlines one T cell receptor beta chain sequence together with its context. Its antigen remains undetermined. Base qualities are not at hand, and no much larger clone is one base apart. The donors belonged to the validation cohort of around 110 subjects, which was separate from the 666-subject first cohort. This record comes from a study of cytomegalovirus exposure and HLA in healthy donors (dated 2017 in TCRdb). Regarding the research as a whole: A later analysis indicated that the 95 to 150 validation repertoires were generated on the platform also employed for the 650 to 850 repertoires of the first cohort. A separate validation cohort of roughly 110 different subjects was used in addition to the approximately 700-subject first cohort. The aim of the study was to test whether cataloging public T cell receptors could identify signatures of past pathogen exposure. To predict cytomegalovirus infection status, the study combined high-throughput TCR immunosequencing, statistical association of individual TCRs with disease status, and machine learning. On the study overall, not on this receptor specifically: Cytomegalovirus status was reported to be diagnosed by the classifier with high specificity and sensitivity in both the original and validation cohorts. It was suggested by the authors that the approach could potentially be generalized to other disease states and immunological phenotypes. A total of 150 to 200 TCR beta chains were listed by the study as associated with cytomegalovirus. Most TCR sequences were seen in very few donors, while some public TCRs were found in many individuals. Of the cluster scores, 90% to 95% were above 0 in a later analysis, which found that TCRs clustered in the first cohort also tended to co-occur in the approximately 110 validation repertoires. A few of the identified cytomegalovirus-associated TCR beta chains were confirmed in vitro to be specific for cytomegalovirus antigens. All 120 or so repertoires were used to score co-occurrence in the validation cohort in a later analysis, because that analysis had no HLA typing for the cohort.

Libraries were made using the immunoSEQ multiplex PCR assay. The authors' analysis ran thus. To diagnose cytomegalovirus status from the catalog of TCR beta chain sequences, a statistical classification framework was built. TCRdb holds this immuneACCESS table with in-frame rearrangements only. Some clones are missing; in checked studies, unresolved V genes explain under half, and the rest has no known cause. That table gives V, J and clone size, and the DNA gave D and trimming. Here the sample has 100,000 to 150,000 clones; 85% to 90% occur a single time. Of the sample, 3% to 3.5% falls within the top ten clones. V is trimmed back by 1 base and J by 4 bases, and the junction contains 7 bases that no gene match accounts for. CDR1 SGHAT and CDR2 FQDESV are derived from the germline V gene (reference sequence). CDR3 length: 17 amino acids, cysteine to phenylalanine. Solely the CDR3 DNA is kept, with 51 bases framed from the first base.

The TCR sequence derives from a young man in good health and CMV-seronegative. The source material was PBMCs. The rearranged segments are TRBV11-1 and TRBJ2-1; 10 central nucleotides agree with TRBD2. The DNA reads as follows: TGTGCCAGCAGCTTAGAACCTAGCGGGGGCCCATACAATGAGCAGTTCTTC. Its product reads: CASSLEPSGGPYNEQFF.